This T cell receptor (beta chain) was captured by sequencing in a study of blood T cell repertoires in COVID-19. As for the study in general: The origin of the acute and convalescent COVID-19 samples was the United States, Italy and Spain.

This clone was picked up one time. Here immunoSEQ multiplex PCR was the method, and the copy in TCRdb shows in-frame clones only, minus some. Of approximately 240,000 clones in the sample, 84% were seen once. This CDR3 is 15 amino acids long. The germline V gene encodes CDR1 SEHNR and CDR2 FQNEAQ (reference sequence). V was pared by 7 bases and J by 4 bases, with 19 bases between. The specimen sequenced was peripheral blood. The sequence was obtained from a man in his fifties or sixties with acute or convalescent COVID-19. The chain uses TRBV7-9 and TRBJ1-2; TRBD1 might be the D (6 bases). For the CDR3, the DNA is TGTGCCAGCACCCTTAGTAACAGGGCGGGCTATGGCTACACCTTC. Amino acids: CASTLSNRAGYGYTF.